Following are 19 T cell receptor beta chains from one sample sequenced in a study of shared clonotypes between healthy human individuals. TCRdb's copy holds only in-frame clones and misses some; the assay was immunoSEQ multiplex PCR. There are about 2.4 million clones in the sample; approximately 93% occur only once, and roughly 0.36% lies in the top ten. Sample: naive CD4+ T cells from PBMCs. Subset of the sample: CD45RA+ positively selected. All receptors derive from a young man in good health. Some clones in this sample may be carry-over from other donors' samples.

The rearrangement uses TRBV6-6 and TRBJ1-2; perhaps TRBD1 as D (5 bases). This CDR3 region has 13 residues. Trimming took 2 bases from V and 8 from J, leaving 12 bases between them. Germline assignment: CDR1 MNHNY and CDR2 SVGAGI (reference sequence). The CDR3 nucleotides are TGTGCCAGCAGTTACGGGACCTCCGCGGGCTACACCTTC. This encodes CASSYGTSAGYTF.

The V gene is TRBV9, the J gene TRBJ1-4, with D possibly TRBD1 on 5 matching bases. In germline, CDR1 is SGDLS, CDR2 YYNGEE. This CDR3 region has 15 residues. Trimming took off 0 bases at V and 7 bases at J, with 13 bases between the two ends. CDR3 protein: CASSVAGGKGEKLFF. CDR3 DNA: TGTGCCAGCAGCGTAGCTGGGGGAAAAGGTGAAAAACTGTTTTTT.

In regard to this clone: In the same sample, other DNA sequences code for this CDR3. J is TRBJ2-5 and V is TRBV18; the D is unclear. There are 13 residues in the CDR3. Germline assignment: CDR1 KGHSH and CDR2 LQKENI. The germline V and J ends were trimmed by 2 bases and 1 base, with 5 bases remaining between them. The CDR3 coding sequence is TGTGCCAGCTCACCATCTCCCCAAGAGACCCAGTACTTC. This codes for CASSPSPQETQYF.

The chain carries TRBV9 and TRBJ2-1; D uncertain. CDR1 is SGDLS and CDR2 is YYNGEE in the germline V gene. V lost 0 bases and J lost 3, with 7 bases in between. CDR3 size: 14 residues. As DNA, the CDR3 is TGTGCCAGCAGCGTAGAGAAAAGCTACAATGAGCAGTTCTTC. As protein: CASSVEKSYNEQFF.

This chain joins TRBV28 and TRBJ1-1; D is undetermined. The V end was cut by 6 bases, the J end by 7 bases, with 12 bases between. Germline V gene sequence: CDR1 MDHEN, CDR2 SYDVKM. The length of the CDR3 is 12 residues. The DNA of the CDR3 is TGTGCCAGCAGCATAGCAGGTTTTGAAGCTTTCTTT. Amino acids: CASSIAGFEAFF.

This clone appeared once. This rearrangement joins TRBV11-2 to TRBJ2-1, with 9 bases matching TRBD1. Trimming took 4 bases from V and 4 from J; bases not matched to a gene: 8. The CDR3 runs to 16 residues. CDR1 SGHAT and CDR2 FQNNGV come from the germline V gene. In DNA, the CDR3 is TGTGCCAGCAGCTCCTGGGCCGGGACAGGGTACAATGAGCAGTTCTTC. As protein: CASSSWAGTGYNEQFF.

The chain recombines TRBV6-4 with TRBJ2-7; 7 nucleotides line up with TRBD2. The CDR3 extends over 13 amino acids. The ends lost 3 bases at V and 7 bases at J; junction bases unmatched: 6. Per the germline V gene, CDR1 is MRHNA and CDR2 is SNTAGT. The CDR3 nucleotides are TGTGCCAGCAGTGAGGCGGGAGTGGGGGAGCAGTACTTC. Its translation: CASSEAGVGEQYF.

The chain uses TRBV7-9 and TRBJ2-7; D is uncertain. The CDR3 consists of 18 residues. In germline, CDR1 is SEHNR, CDR2 FQNEAQ (reference sequence). V was shortened by 2 bases and J by 1 base, with 21 bases between the two germline ends. The CDR3 DNA reads as TGTGCCAGCAGCTTAAACCCCTGGACGTCAACTGGGTCCTACGAGCAGTACTTC. Its protein product is CASSLNPWTSTGSYEQYF.

The V and J genes are TRBV4-3 and TRBJ2-1; a weak D match, TRBD2 (5 bases). The CDR3 contains 13 residues. The germline CDR1 and CDR2 sequences are LGHNA and YSLEER. Trimming cost V 5 bases and J 9 bases, with 14 bases left between them. As DNA, the CDR3 is TGCGCCAGCAGCGAAAATAGACTACGTGAGCAGTTCTTC. Its translation: CASSENRLREQFF.

CDR3 sequence (DNA): TGCGCCAGCAGCTTGGGAAGGACCGATTCGACGCAGTACTTC. Protein: CASSLGRTDSTQYF. The gene calls are TRBV5-1 and TRBJ2-7; no clear D gene. This CDR3 has 14 residues. V was pared by 0 bases and J by 9 bases, with 16 bases between. The germline CDR1 and CDR2 sequences are SGHRS and YFSETQ. The full variable domain, with the rest looked up from reference TRBV5-1 and TRBJ2-7, is KAGVTQTPRYLIKTRGQQVTLSCSPISGHRSVSWYQQTPGQGLQFLFEYFSETQRNKGNFPGRFSGRQFSNSRSEMNVSTLELGDSALYLCASSLGRTDSTQYFGPGTRLTVT.

J is TRBJ2-2 and V is TRBV7-3; 8 bases map to TRBD1. The CDR3 length is 16 residues. Germline trimming cut 5 bases from V and 6 bases from J; bases unmatched to any gene: 11. In germline, CDR1 is SGHTA, CDR2 FQGTGA. The CDR3 loop is CASSGQGARVAGELFF. The DNA for the CDR3 is TGTGCCAGCAGCGGTCAGGGGGCGCGGGTGGCCGGGGAGCTGTTTTTT.

This chain uses TRBV7-2 with TRBJ2-1, with TRBD2 as a possible D gene (5 bases). Germline CDR1 and CDR2: SGHTA and FQGNSA. The CDR3 contains 13 residues. Trimming removed 5 bases from V and 14 bases from J, with 19 bases in between. Here the CDR3 reads CASSPRGGQREFF. CDR3 DNA: TGTGCCAGCAGCCCACGGGGTGGGCAGAGGGAGTTCTTC.

The CDR3 DNA is TGTGCCAGCAGCCGTCAGACCTCCACCGGGGAGCTGTTTTTT. This codes for CASSRQTSTGELFF. The V and J genes are TRBV4-2 and TRBJ2-2; D uncertain. Germline CDR1 and CDR2: LGHNA and YNFKEQ. The CDR3 is 14 amino acids. V shed 4 bases and J shed 4 bases, with 10 bases lying between them.

In DNA, the CDR3 is TGTGCCAGCAGCCAAGAACAGCGGGAGCGTGAGCAGTTCTTC. Translated, it gives CASSQEQREREQFF. The chain uses TRBV14 and TRBJ2-1, with 8 bases aligning to TRBD2. Germline lookup yields CDR1 SGHDN and CDR2 FVKESK. The V segment lost 0 bases and the J segment 9 bases; nucleotides outside the gene matches: 4. The CDR3 totals 14 residues.

The chain is built from TRBV5-1 and TRBJ1-1; 9 bases line up with TRBD1. This CDR3 has 17 amino acids. With 4 bases clipped from V and 6 bases from J, the junction kept 16 bases outside the gene matches. Germline values: CDR1 SGHRS, CDR2 YFSETQ. The CDR3 sequence is CASSPGTGSYRTAEAFF. The CDR3 coding sequence is TGCGCCAGCAGCCCCGGGACAGGGTCGTACAGGACCGCTGAAGCTTTCTTT. The full variable domain, its missing parts supplied by reference TRBV5-1 and TRBJ1-1, is KAGVTQTPRYLIKTRGQQVTLSCSPISGHRSVSWYQQTPGQGLQFLFEYFSETQRNKGNFPGRFSGRQFSNSRSEMNVSTLELGDSALYLCASSPGTGSYRTAEAFFGQGTRLTVV.

This clone was counted a few times. The gene calls are TRBV7-6 and TRBJ1-1; D not certain. The V end was cut by 0 bases, the J end by 0 bases, with 8 bases between. Looked up from germline, CDR1 is SGHVS and CDR2 is FNYEAQ. CDR3 length: 15 amino acids. The CDR3 is CASSLASRMNTEAFF. CDR3 sequence (DNA): TGTGCCAGCAGCTTAGCTTCGAGAATGAACACTGAAGCTTTCTTT.

The chain links TRBV1 to TRBJ1-4. TRBV1 is labeled a pseudogene. This CDR3 contains 20 residues. The chain's CDR3 is CTSSQGRLGQPLATNEKLFF. CDR3 nucleotides: TGCACCAGCAGCCAAGGTCGATTAGGGCAGCCACTGGCAACTAATGAAAAACTGTTTTTT.

The rearrangement uses TRBV5-4 and TRBJ2-2; the D is unclear. The CDR3 has 13 residues. CDR1 and CDR2 from the germline V gene are SGHNT and YYREEE (reference sequence). Deletions cut 1 base from V and 5 bases from J, with 6 bases between. CDR3 in DNA: TGTGCCAGCAGCTTGATCGGGACCGGGGAGCTGTTTTTT. Its translation: CASSLIGTGELFF.

This clone occurred once. The chain is built from TRBV6-5 and TRBJ1-1; no clear D gene. The CDR3 sequence is 15 residues long. Germline values: CDR1 MNHEY, CDR2 SVGAGI. Trimming left V 0 bases short and J 6 bases short, with 14 bases between. CDR3 coding DNA: TGTGCCAGCAGTTACTCCAGGAGAGGGAATCCTGAAGCTTTCTTT. This encodes CASSYSRRGNPEAFF.